This TCR beta chain was retrieved from a study of blood T cell repertoires in COVID-19. Study overall: The study drew acute and convalescent COVID-19 samples from the United States, Italy and Spain. Sources were T cells, B-cell-depleted T cells, or PBMCs; the material itself was cDNA or gDNA.

Study processing details: Estimation of nucleated cell counts was performed using reference gene primer amplification. Clones were read by immunoSEQ multiplex PCR, and TCRdb kept only the in-frame ones, dropping some. That table supplies the V and J calls and clone size; D and trimming were determined from the DNA. Here the sample spans fewer than 250,000 clones, roughly 84% being singletons. The CDR3 is 14 residues long. Germline CDR1 is MNHEY and CDR2 is SVGAGI. Trimming took 6 bases from V and 2 from J, leaving 11 bases between them. The TCR comes from a man aged 30 to 39 with active or convalescent COVID-19. This chain uses TRBV6-5 with TRBJ1-5; D is ambiguous. The material sequenced was peripheral blood. For the CDR3, the DNA is TGTGCCAGCAGCGGAGAGTGGGGCAATCAGCCCCAGCATTTT. Residues: CASSGEWGNQPQHF.